Following are 27 T cell receptor beta chains from one sample sequenced in a study of early T cells in non-severe SARS-CoV-2 infection. TCRdb redid the calling of the 5' RACE reads with MiXCR, one entry per CDR3 protein. The data show around 67,000 distinct CDR3 sequences, approximately 12% seen once. Sequences were obtained from whole blood. Receptor source: an adult who was a healthcare worker with PCR-confirmed SARS-CoV-2 infection or an uninfected control (not recorded which).

This clonotype occurred a few times. The rearrangement joins TRBV14 to TRBJ2-1; D not certain. Trimming cost V 4 bases and J 8 bases, with 15 bases left between them. Germline CDR1 reads SGHDN; CDR2 reads FVKESK. The CDR3 spans 14 residues. The CDR3 DNA sequence: TGTGCCAGCAGCCCCCTGAGTACTCGAGATGAGCAGTTCTTC. It translates to CASSPLSTRDEQFF.

This clonotype was counted a few times. V usage is TRBV2 and J usage is TRBJ2-7; a weak D match, TRBD1 (6 bases). In germline, CDR1 is SNHLY, CDR2 FYNNEI. CDR3 size: 12 residues. Trimming stripped 4 bases from V and 4 bases from J, with 8 bases between. Here the CDR3 reads CASSGQAYEQYF. CDR3 bases: TGTGCCAGCAGTGGACAGGCATACGAGCAGTACTTC.

This clonotype occurred many times. This sequence joins TRBV7-3 and TRBJ2-5, with TRBD2 matching 9 bases. The V gene end was trimmed by 0 bases and the J gene end by 7 bases; junction bases not matched to a gene: 6. There are 15 residues in the CDR3. Germline CDR1 SGHTA, CDR2 FQGTGA. CDR3 nucleotide sequence: TGTGCCAGCAGCTTAACGGGTAGCGGGAGCGGGACCCAGTACTTC. Translating it yields CASSLTGSGSGTQYF.

The V and J genes are TRBV5-1 and TRBJ2-2; D might be TRBD1 (5 bases). Between the trimmed V and J ends, which lost 6 bases and 4 bases, there was a span of 16 bases. CDR1 and CDR2 from the germline V gene are SGHRS and YFSETQ. The CDR3 is 15 residues long. CDR3 nucleotides: TGCGCCAGCACCAACCTCGGGCAGGGCACCGGGGAGCTGTTTTTT. Protein sequence: CASTNLGQGTGELFF.

This clonotype was seen ten or more times. This sequence joins TRBV7-3 and TRBJ2-3; the D gene is possibly TRBD2 (5 bases). V shed 4 bases and J shed 5 bases, with 13 bases lying between them. The germline V gene has CDR1 SGHTA and CDR2 FQGTGA. The CDR3 loop spans 14 amino acids. The CDR3 DNA reads as TGTGCCAGCAGCTCAGGACTCTTCTTAGATACGCAGTATTTT. Its protein is CASSSGLFLDTQYF.

This clonotype has ten or more counts. The chain couples TRBV7-2 to TRBJ2-1; D is possibly TRBD1 (6 bases). Germline assignment: CDR1 SGHTA and CDR2 FQGNSA. V was cut by 5 bases and J by 2 bases, with 13 bases left in between. CDR3 length: 15 amino acids. The CDR3 spells CASSRDRLTYNEQFF. The CDR3 coding sequence is TGTGCCAGCAGCCGAGACAGGTTAACCTACAATGAGCAGTTCTTC.

This clonotype was observed at least ten times. V is TRBV27 and J is TRBJ2-7; 8 bases map to TRBD1. Germline loops: CDR1 MNHEY, CDR2 SMNVEV (reference sequence). J gave up 2 bases and V 4 bases, and 13 bases lay outside the gene matches. The CDR3 sequence is 17 residues long. DNA for the CDR3: TGTGCCAGCAGTTCCAACCCCCGGACAGGGTTACCCTACGAGCAGTACTTC. Translation gives CASSSNPRTGLPYEQYF.

This clonotype was counted many times. The chain uses TRBV11-3 and TRBJ2-7; 10 bases line up with TRBD2. The CDR3 runs to 14 residues. Germline assignment: CDR1 SGHNT and CDR2 YENEEA. J gave up 3 bases and V 4 bases, and 3 bases lay outside the gene matches. This chain's CDR3 is CASSSSGSNYEQYF. The CDR3, as DNA: TGTGCCAGCAGCTCTAGCGGGAGTAACTACGAGCAGTACTTC.

This clonotype was seen more than once but under ten times. The chain carries TRBV19 and TRBJ2-5, with D possibly being TRBD1 (6 bases). The V and J ends lost 5 bases and 5 bases respectively, with 24 bases between them. Germline CDR1 and CDR2: LNHDA and SQIVND (reference sequence). This CDR3 comprises 17 residues. DNA of the CDR3: TGTGCCAGTAGTTCCCGCCTGCGGACAGCCTCCGGGGAGACCCAGTACTTC. Amino acids: CASSSRLRTASGETQYF.

The table lists this clonotype with many counts. The rearrangement joins TRBV20-1 to TRBJ2-7; 8 bases agree with TRBD2. The germline CDR1 and CDR2 sequences are DFQATT and SNEGSKA (reference sequence). This CDR3 contains 12 residues. The V gene end was trimmed by 6 bases and the J gene end by 3 bases; junction bases not matched to a gene: 4. The DNA for the CDR3 is TGCAGTGCGAGGACTAGCAACTACGAGCAGTACTTC. It codes for CSARTSNYEQYF.

This clonotype was detected only a few times. V and J are TRBV5-5 and TRBJ1-1; D ambiguous. V was cut by 0 bases and J by 3 bases, with 12 bases left in between. In germline, CDR1 is SGHKS, CDR2 YYEKEE (reference sequence). This CDR3 has 15 residues. The DNA for the CDR3 is TGTGCCAGCAGCTTGGTATGGGGAGGAGACACTGAAGCTTTCTTT. Its protein product is CASSLVWGGDTEAFF.

J is TRBJ2-7 and V is TRBV25-1; D could derive from TRBD1 or TRBD2 (5 bases each). Germline loops: CDR1 MGHDK, CDR2 SYGVNS. The V end was cut by 3 bases, the J end by 5 bases, with 17 bases between. The CDR3 length is 15 residues. The DNA for the CDR3 is TGTGCCAGCAGTGAGCCCGGGGCGAAGGCGGACGAGCAGTACTTC. Translation gives CASSEPGAKADEQYF.

The V call is TRBV7-2, the J call TRBJ2-5, with D unresolved. The V and J ends lost 5 bases and 6 bases respectively, with 10 bases between them. Germline V gene sequence: CDR1 SGHTA, CDR2 FQGNSA. The CDR3 consists of 12 residues. CDR3 sequence: CASSLGTQTQYF. The CDR3 nucleotides read TGTGCCAGCAGCCTCGGAACCCAGACCCAGTACTTC. Full variable domain (outside the CDR3, taken from reference TRBV7-2 and TRBJ2-5): GAGVSQSPSNKVTEKGKDVELRCDPISGHTALYWYRQSLGQGLEFLIYFQGNSAPDKSGLPSDRFSAERTGGSVSTLTIQRTQQEDSAVYLCASSLGTQTQYFGPGTRLLVL.

V and J are TRBV3-1 and TRBJ2-1; D is unresolved. With 3 bases removed from V and 9 bases from J, the gap between germline ends came to 15 bases. Germline V gene lookup returns CDR1 LGHDT and CDR2 YNNKEL (reference sequence). This CDR3 contains 14 residues. The CDR3 DNA reads TGTGCCAGCAGCCACGACCTAGGCGTAGGTGAGCAGTTCTTC. Protein: CASSHDLGVGEQFF.

This clonotype was recorded many times. The chain combines TRBV20-1 with TRBJ2-7; D gene unclear. In germline, CDR1 is DFQATT, CDR2 SNEGSKA (reference sequence). This CDR3 region has 11 residues. Trimming shortened V by 3 bases and J by 5 bases, and 8 bases separated the two germline ends. CDR3: CSARALDEQYF. CDR3 bases: TGCAGTGCTAGGGCTTTGGACGAGCAGTACTTC.

The J gene is TRBJ1-2, the V gene TRBV14; D is ambiguous. The CDR3 runs 13 residues. Germline V gene lookup returns CDR1 SGHDN and CDR2 FVKESK. Trimming took off 3 bases at V and 8 bases at J, with 13 bases between the two ends. For the CDR3, the DNA is TGTGCCAGCAGCCAGGACCCCGCCGGCGGCTACACCTTC. This gives the protein CASSQDPAGGYTF.

This clonotype was seen a handful of times. V is TRBV3-1 and J is TRBJ1-2; D unresolved. The CDR3 sequence is 15 residues long. Trimming left V 1 base short and J 0 bases short, with 9 bases between. Germline V CDR1 and CDR2: LGHDT, YNNKEL (reference sequence). The chain's CDR3 is CASSQVHPTNYGYTF. The CDR3, as DNA: TGTGCCAGCAGCCAAGTCCACCCCACTAACTATGGCTACACCTTC. The full variable domain, rest sourced from reference TRBV3-1 and TRBJ1-2, is DTAVSQTPKYLVTQMGNDKSIKCEQNLGHDTMYWYKQDSKKFLKIMFSYNNKELIINETVPNRFSPKSPDKAHLNLHINSLELGDSAVYFCASSQVHPTNYGYTFGSGTRLTVV.

This clonotype has only a few counts. The J gene is TRBJ2-1, the V gene TRBV5-6; 10 positions match TRBD1. The trim removed 6 bases at V and 6 bases at J, leaving 6 bases unmatched. The CDR3 consists of 14 residues. In germline, CDR1 is SGHDT, CDR2 YYEEEE. The CDR3: CASNTGTGANEQFF. CDR3 DNA sequence: TGTGCCAGCAACACCGGGACAGGGGCCAATGAGCAGTTCTTC.

This chain links TRBV7-3 with TRBJ2-2, with 7 bases fitting TRBD1. Trimming removed 4 bases from V and 1 base from J; junction bases left unmatched: 6. Looked up from germline, CDR1 is SGHTA and CDR2 is FQGTGA. This CDR3 contains 16 residues. The DNA of the CDR3 is TGTGCCAGCAGCTCCCCGACAGGGATGAACACCGGGGAGCTGTTTTTT. Residues: CASSSPTGMNTGELFF.

This clonotype was recorded at least ten times. The chain carries TRBV12-2 and TRBJ2-4. TRBV12-2 is designated a pseudogene. This CDR3 region has 14 residues. The CDR3 reads CASRLVLAKNIQYF. CDR3 sequence (DNA): TGTGCAAGTCGCTTAGTCCTAGCCAAAAACATTCAGTACTTC.

This clonotype was found a few times. V and J are TRBV24-1 and TRBJ2-3; 9 bases are a match to TRBD1. This CDR3 is 17 amino acids long. Germline-derived CDR1 and CDR2 are KGHDR and SFDVKD. With 7 bases clipped from V and 2 bases from J, the junction kept 12 bases outside the gene matches. CDR3 region: CATRGSGQGRLTDTQYF. The DNA of the CDR3 is TGTGCCACCAGAGGATCGGGACAGGGTCGTCTCACAGATACGCAGTATTTT.

V gene TRBV29-1 combines with J gene TRBJ2-7, with a weak D call TRBD1 (6 bases). The CDR3 has 13 residues. The V gene's germline CDR1 is SQVTM and CDR2 ANQGSEA. Trimming left V 3 bases short and J 6 bases short, with 15 bases between. The CDR3 DNA reads TGCAGCGTTGAGACCGTACAGGGTAGCGAGCAGTACTTC. Its translation is CSVETVQGSEQYF.

The CDR3 protein is CASSPGGSSGLTYEQYF. CDR3 DNA: TGTGCCAGCAGCCCAGGAGGGTCAAGCGGTCTCACCTACGAGCAGTACTTC. The chain joins TRBV12-3 or TRBV12-4 to TRBJ2-7, with D perhaps matching TRBD2 (6 bases). This CDR3 contains 17 residues. V shed 6 bases and J shed 2 bases, with 23 bases lying between them.

This clonotype was seen a few times. The V gene is TRBV7-9, the J gene TRBJ1-1; weak D call: TRBD1 (5 bases). Per the germline V gene, CDR1 is SEHNR and CDR2 is FQNEAQ (reference sequence). The CDR3 extends over 16 amino acids. V lost 4 bases, J lost 0 bases, and 15 bases lay in between. In nucleotides, the CDR3 is TGTGCCAGCAGCTCATTCCAGGGACCGATGAACACTGAAGCTTTCTTT. This sequence encodes CASSSFQGPMNTEAFF.

This clonotype was counted many times. This chain joins TRBV29-1 and TRBJ2-1; possible D gene TRBD2, 6 bases. Germline V lookup: CDR1 SQVTM, CDR2 ANQGSEA. This CDR3 comprises 13 residues. V was trimmed by 7 bases and J by 1 base, leaving 11 bases between them. CDR3 sequence (DNA): TGCAGCGGGAGGGACGCGTCCTACAATGAGCAGTTCTTC. Translation: CSGRDASYNEQFF.

The table lists this clonotype with many counts. The J gene is TRBJ1-5, the V gene TRBV19; no firm D call. The germline V and J ends were trimmed by 4 bases and 3 bases, with 13 bases remaining between them. The CDR3 is made up of 15 amino acids. Germline assignment: CDR1 LNHDA and CDR2 SQIVND (reference sequence). CDR3 nucleotide sequence: TGTGCCAGTAGTACCCGCCCGGCTGTCAATCAGCCCCAGCATTTT. It encodes CASSTRPAVNQPQHF.

Ten or more counts support this clonotype. The genes are TRBV5-6 and TRBJ2-1, with 11 bases aligning to TRBD2. The V gene end was trimmed by 4 bases and the J gene end by 7 bases; junction bases not matched to a gene: 7. CDR1 is SGHDT, CDR2 YYEEEE, per germline. The CDR3 is 15 residues long. CDR3 sequence (DNA): TGTGCCAGCAGCCTCACCGGGACTAGCGGTAATGAGCAGTTCTTC. Protein: CASSLTGTSGNEQFF.